This TCR beta chain was sequenced for a study of tumor-infiltrating lymphocytes in primary liver carcinoma. Study as a whole: With diameters of about 4 to 11 cm, tumors were stage T1-T3 N0M0.

Overall study findings and caveats: The 250 largest clones made up significantly more of tumor than blood repertoires (p = 0.039).

As regards this clonotype: Its specificity is not known.

The tissue used was unsorted bulk material of roughly 17-32 mg. RNA and DNA were co-extracted from it with the AllPrep DNA/RNA mini kit. A primer matching the constant region was used to make TCR beta cDNA from around 460 ng of total RNA. Library construction for TCR beta comprised three nested multiplex PCR rounds performed with slightly modified ARM-PCR. In the first two PCR rounds, TRBV1-TRBV30 forward primers were paired with a C-beta reverse primer, and each round lasted roughly 10 cycles. MiXCR was run by TCRdb on the multiplex PCR reads, yielding one entry per CDR3 protein. The sample shows tens of thousands of distinct CDR3 sequences, around two thirds of them seen only once. Germline V gene sequence: CDR1 KGHSH, CDR2 LQKENI. Trimming shortened V by 6 bases and J by 4 bases, and 16 bases separated the two germline ends. This CDR3 region has 14 residues.

Sequenced sample: liver tumor tissue from sampling region 3. Indicated subset: tumor region T3, left-lateral pole. The chain is built from TRBV18 and TRBJ2-7; possible D gene TRBD2, 6 bases. The source is a young woman with primary liver carcinoma and hepatitis B virus infection. The CDR3 spells CASSEVVGGYEQYF. The CDR3 nucleotides are TGTGCCAGCTCGGAGGTAGTGGGAGGATACGAGCAGTACTTC.